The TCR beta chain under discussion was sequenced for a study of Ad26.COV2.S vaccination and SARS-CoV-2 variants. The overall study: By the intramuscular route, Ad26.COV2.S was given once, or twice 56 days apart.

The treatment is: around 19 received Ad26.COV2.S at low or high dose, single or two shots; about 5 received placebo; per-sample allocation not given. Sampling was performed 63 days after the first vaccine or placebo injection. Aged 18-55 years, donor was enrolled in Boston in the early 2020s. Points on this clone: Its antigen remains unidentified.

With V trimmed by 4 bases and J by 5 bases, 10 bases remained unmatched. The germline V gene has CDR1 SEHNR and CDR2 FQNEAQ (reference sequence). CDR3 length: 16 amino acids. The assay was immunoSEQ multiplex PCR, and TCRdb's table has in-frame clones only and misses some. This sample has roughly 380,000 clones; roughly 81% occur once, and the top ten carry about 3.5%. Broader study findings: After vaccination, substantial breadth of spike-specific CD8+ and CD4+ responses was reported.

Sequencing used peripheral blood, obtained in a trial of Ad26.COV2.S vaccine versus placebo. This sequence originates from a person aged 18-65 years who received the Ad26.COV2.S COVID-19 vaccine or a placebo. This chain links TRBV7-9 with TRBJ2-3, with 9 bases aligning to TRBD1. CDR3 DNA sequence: TGTGCCAGCAGCTCCGGGACAGGGAACCTCGGAGATACGCAGTATTTT. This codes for CASSSGTGNLGDTQYF.